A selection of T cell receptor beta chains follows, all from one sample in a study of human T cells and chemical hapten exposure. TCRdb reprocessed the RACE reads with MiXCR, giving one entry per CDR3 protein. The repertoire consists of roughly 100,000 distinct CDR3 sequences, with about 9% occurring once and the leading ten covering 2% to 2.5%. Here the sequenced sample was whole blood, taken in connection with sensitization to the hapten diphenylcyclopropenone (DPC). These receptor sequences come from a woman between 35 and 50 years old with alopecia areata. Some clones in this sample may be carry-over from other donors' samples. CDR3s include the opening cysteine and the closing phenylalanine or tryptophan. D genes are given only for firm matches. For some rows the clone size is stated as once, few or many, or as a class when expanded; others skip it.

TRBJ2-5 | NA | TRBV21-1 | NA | TGTGCCAGCAGGGGCTCTTGCCAAGAGACCCAGTACTTC | CASRGSCQETQYF
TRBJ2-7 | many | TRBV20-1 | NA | TGCAGTGCTAGAGTAGTCCGGGAGCAGTACTTC | CSARVVREQYF
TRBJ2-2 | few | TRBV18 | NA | TGTGCCAGCTCACCATCACAGGGTCGCGGCACCGGGGAGCTGTTTTTT | CASSPSQGRGTGELFF
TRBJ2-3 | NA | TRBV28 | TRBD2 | TGTGCCAGCAGTGACTTGCTAGCGGGACGCACAGATACGCAGTATTTT | CASSDLLAGRTDTQYF
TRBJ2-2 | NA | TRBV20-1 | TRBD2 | TGCAGTGCGCGACTAGCGGGAGGCAACACCGGGGAGCTGTTTTTT | CSARLAGGNTGELFF
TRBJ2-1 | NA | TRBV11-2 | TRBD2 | TGTGCCAGCAGCTTTGCCGGGACTAGATCCCCTGAGCAGTTCTTC | CASSFAGTRSPEQFF
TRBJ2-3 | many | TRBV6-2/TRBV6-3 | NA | TGTGCCAGCAGTTACTCAGACCTTTACAAGACGCAGTATTTT | CASSYSDLYKTQYF
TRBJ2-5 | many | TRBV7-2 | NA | TGTGCCAGCAGCTTGGGGGGCGGAGAGACCCAGTACTTC | CASSLGGGETQYF
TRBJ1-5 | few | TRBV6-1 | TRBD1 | TGTGCCAGCATCCCTGACAGGGGGAGCCAGCCCCAGCATTTT | CASIPDRGSQPQHF
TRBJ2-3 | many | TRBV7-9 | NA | TGTGCCAGCAGCCTCGACGGGAAAGATACGCAGTATTTT | CASSLDGKDTQYF
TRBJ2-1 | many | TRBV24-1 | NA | TGTGCCACCAGTGATTTGCCGGGGTCAAAAGACAATGAGCAGTTCTTC | CATSDLPGSKDNEQFF
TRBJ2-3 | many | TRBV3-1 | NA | TGTGCCAGCAGCCAAGGGACTAGCACAGATACGCAGTATTTT | CASSQGTSTDTQYF
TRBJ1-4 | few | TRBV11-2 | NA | TGTGCCAGCAGCTGGGGGGTGACTGAAAAACTGTTTTTT | CASSWGVTEKLFF
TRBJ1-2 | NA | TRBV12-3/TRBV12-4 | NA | TGTGCCAGCAGTTTGGAACAGGTCGGAGGCTACACCTTC | CASSLEQVGGYTF
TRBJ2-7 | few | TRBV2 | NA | TGTGCCAGCAGTGCCAGTTCCTACGAGCAGTACTTC | CASSASSYEQYF
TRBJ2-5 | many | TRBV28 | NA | TGTGCCAGCAGTTCGACCCCCACCCAGTACTTC | CASSSTPTQYF
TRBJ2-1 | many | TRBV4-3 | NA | TGCGCCAGCAGCCAACCTATGACCCCCCATATCAAGAGCTCCTACAATGAGCAGTTCTTC | CASSQPMTPHIKSSYNEQFF
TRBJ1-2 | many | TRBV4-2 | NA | TGTGCCAGCAGCCAAGAAACAGACCTAACTAACTATGGCTACACCTTC | CASSQETDLTNYGYTF
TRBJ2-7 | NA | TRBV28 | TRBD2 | TGTGCCAGCAGCTCCTGGGGGAGCGGGAGCAGTTACGAGCAGTACTTC | CASSSWGSGSSYEQYF
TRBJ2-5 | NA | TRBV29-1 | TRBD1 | TGCAGCGTTGCACAGGGGGCCGGGGAGACCCAGTACTTC | CSVAQGAGETQYF
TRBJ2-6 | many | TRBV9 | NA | TGTGCCAGCAGCGTCAACCGGGTCCATAGCTCTGGGGCCAACGTCCTGACTTTC | CASSVNRVHSSGANVLTF
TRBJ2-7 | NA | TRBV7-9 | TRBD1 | TGTGCCAGCAGCCGAGACAGGGGGCCGAGCTCCTACGAGCAGTACTTC | CASSRDRGPSSYEQYF
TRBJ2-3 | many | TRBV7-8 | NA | TGTGCCAGCAGCTTAGCAAGTCGTCTAGAGGTAGCGCAGTATTTT | CASSLASRLEVAQYF
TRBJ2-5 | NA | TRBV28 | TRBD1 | TGTGCCAGCAGTCCGCACAGGGGTTTAAGTGGGTCGCAAGAGACCCAGTACTTC | CASSPHRGLSGSQETQYF
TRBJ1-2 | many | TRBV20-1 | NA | TGCAGTGCTCAGGCCTCCTATGGCTACACCTTC | CSAQASYGYTF
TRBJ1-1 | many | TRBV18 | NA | TGTGCCAGCTCACCAGTGCCAGCTACGAACACTGAAGCTTTCTTT | CASSPVPATNTEAFF
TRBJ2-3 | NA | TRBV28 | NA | TGTGCCACCGGTAGCAGAAGCACAGATACGCAGTATTTT | CATGSRSTDTQYF
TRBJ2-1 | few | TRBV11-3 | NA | TGTGCCAGCAGCCCCGTAGGAGGTAACAATGAGCAGTTCTTC | CASSPVGGNNEQFF
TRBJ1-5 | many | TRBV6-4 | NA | TGTGCCAGCGGGGAAGGGAATCAGCCCCAGCATTTT | CASGEGNQPQHF
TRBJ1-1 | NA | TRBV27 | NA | TGTGCCAGCAGTTTCGCAGGCAGGAACACTGAAGCTTTCTTT | CASSFAGRNTEAFF
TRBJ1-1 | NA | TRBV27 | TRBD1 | TGTGCCAGCAGACCGATGGGACAGGGGGCTGAAGCTTTCTTT | CASRPMGQGAEAFF
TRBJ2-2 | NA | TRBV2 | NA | TGTGCCAGCCAGCGGGCCGGGGAGCTGTTTTTT | CASQRAGELFF
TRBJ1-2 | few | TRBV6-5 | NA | TGTGCCAGCAGTTACTCAGGGAACTATGGCTACACCTTC | CASSYSGNYGYTF
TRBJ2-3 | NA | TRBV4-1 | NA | TGCGCCAGCAGCCCCGGCCCCCGGAGGGCCTCGGATACGCAGTATTTT | CASSPGPRRASDTQYF
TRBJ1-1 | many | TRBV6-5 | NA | TGTGCCAGCAGTTACAGGGAGAGGGGGGCTGAAGCTTTCTTT | CASSYRERGAEAFF
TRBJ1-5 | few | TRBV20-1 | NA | TGCAGTGCTAGAGATCCGGGACACTCGTATCAGCCCCAGCATTTT | CSARDPGHSYQPQHF
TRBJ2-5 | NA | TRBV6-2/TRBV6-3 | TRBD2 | TGTGCCAGCAGAGAACTAGCGGGAGGGCCCTCTAAAGAGACCCAGTACTTC | CASRELAGGPSKETQYF
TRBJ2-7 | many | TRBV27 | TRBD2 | TGTGCCAGTCGGCCGGGACTAGCGGGATACCCATACGAGCAGTACTTC | CASRPGLAGYPYEQYF
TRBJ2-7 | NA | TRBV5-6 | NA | TGTGCCAGCAGCTTGGGAACACTCTACGAGCAGTACTTC | CASSLGTLYEQYF
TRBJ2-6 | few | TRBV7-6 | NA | TGTGCCAGCAGCTTAGTTTCCTCTGGGGCCAACGTCCTGACTTTC | CASSLVSSGANVLTF
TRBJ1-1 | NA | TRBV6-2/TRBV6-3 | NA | TGTGCCAGCAGTACCGGGACAGAAGCTTTCTTT | CASSTGTEAFF
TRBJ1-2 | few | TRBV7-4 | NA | TGTGCCAGCAGCTTACGGGACGGGGCCGGCTACACCTTC | CASSLRDGAGYTF
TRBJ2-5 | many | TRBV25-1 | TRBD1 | TGTGCCAGCAGTGAAGGAGGGACAGGGACCCGAGAGACCCAGTACTTC | CASSEGGTGTRETQYF
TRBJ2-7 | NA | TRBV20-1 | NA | TGCAGTGCTAGGGCGGGGCTCTACTACGAGCAGTACTTC | CSARAGLYYEQYF
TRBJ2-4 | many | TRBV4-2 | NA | TGTGCCAGCAGCCAAGAGTTAACAGGGCAGGACATTCAGTACTTC | CASSQELTGQDIQYF
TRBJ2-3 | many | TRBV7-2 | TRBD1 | TGTGCCAGCAGACCCGACAGGGTAACAGATACGCAGTATTTT | CASRPDRVTDTQYF
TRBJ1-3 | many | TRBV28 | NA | TGTGCCAGCACCCCAGCAGGGGTCTCCTCTGGAAACACCATATATTTT | CASTPAGVSSGNTIYF
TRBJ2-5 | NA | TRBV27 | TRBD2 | TGTGCCAGCAGTCGTCAGGGTAGCGGGGGAAGATCGGCCCAGTACTTC | CASSRQGSGGRSAQYF